The 15 T cell receptor beta chains listed next were all sequenced from one sample in a study of T-cell reconstitution after alpha-beta-depleted transplantation in children. The library targeted TCRbeta and was prepared with unique molecular identifiers. Using its own MiXCR run on the PCR reads, TCRdb lists one record per CDR3 protein. The sample lists approximately 650,000 distinct CDR3 sequences, around 13% occurring once. The material sequenced was PBMCs, taken before TCRalphabeta/CD19-depleted stem cell transplant. These receptors came from a girl aged 2 to 9 with congenital amegakaryocytic thrombocytopenia, due to receive a stem cell transplant.

This clonotype was recorded many times. V usage is TRBV29-1 and J usage is TRBJ2-3; D remains unclear. V was clipped by 6 bases and J by 4 bases, with 11 bases between them. The V gene's germline CDR1 is SQVTM and CDR2 ANQGSEA. There are 12 residues in the CDR3. The DNA of the CDR3 is TGCAGCGTCGCTGTAGGACCAGATACGCAGTATTTT. Translation: CSVAVGPDTQYF.

As for this clonotype: A read error may be the cause here, since a much bigger clone is one base away. The chain combines TRBV1 with TRBJ2-1. TRBV1 is deemed a pseudogene. This CDR3 is built from 17 residues. CDR3 nucleotides: TGCACCAGCAGCCAAGGGGTATTCCGACTCCTAAACAATGAGCAGTTCTTC. It yields the protein CTSSQGVFRLLNNEQFF.

The gene calls are TRBV6-5 and TRBJ2-1, with 9 bases matching TRBD1. The V gene end was trimmed by 4 bases and the J gene end by 8 bases; junction bases not matched to a gene: 9. In germline, CDR1 is MNHEY, CDR2 SVGAGI. The CDR3 is made up of 15 amino acids. Here the CDR3 DNA reads TGTGCCAGCAGTTGGACGGACAGGGGTGCCCATGAGCAGTTCTTC. Protein: CASSWTDRGAHEQFF.

This clonotype was seen repeatedly, ten times or more. The V and J genes are TRBV10-3 and TRBJ2-1; 9 nucleotides line up with TRBD2. Looked up from germline, CDR1 is ENHRY and CDR2 is SYGVKD. V lost 5 bases to trimming and J lost 3 bases; unmatched junction nucleotides: 8. CDR3 length: 16 residues. The CDR3 region has the DNA TGTGCCATCAGTCTACATCTAGCGGGAAACTACAATGAGCAGTTCTTC. It codes for CAISLHLAGNYNEQFF.

In its sample, this clonotype was seen many times. The chain has TRBV6-5 and TRBJ2-7; the D gene is possibly TRBD2 (5 bases). The ends were cut back, 0 bases at V and 5 bases at J, with 14 bases in the middle. The CDR3 has 15 amino acids. From germline, CDR1 is MNHEY and CDR2 SVGAGI. The CDR3 reads CASSYSASSLHEQYF. The CDR3 DNA is TGTGCCAGCAGTTACTCGGCTAGCAGTCTTCACGAGCAGTACTTC.

This clonotype was counted ten times or more. The V gene is TRBV29-1, the J gene TRBJ2-7; 8 bases are shared with TRBD2. In germline, CDR1 is SQVTM, CDR2 ANQGSEA. The CDR3 extends over 17 amino acids. The ends lost 0 bases at V and 0 bases at J; junction bases unmatched: 10. The CDR3 DNA reads TGCAGCGTTGAAGACGGTTCTGGAAGCGGGAGCTCCTACGAGCAGTACTTC. Encoded protein: CSVEDGSGSGSSYEQYF.

This clonotype occurred many times. The V and J genes are TRBV6-2 or TRBV6-3 and TRBJ2-3, with no clear D. Trimming took off 10 bases at V and 4 bases at J, with 18 bases between the two ends. The CDR3 is 14 residues long. Germline V gene data show CDR1 as MNHEY and CDR2 as SVGEGT. Here the CDR3 reads CATNKGERADTQYF. In DNA, the CDR3 is TGTGCCACCAATAAGGGTGAAAGGGCAGATACGCAGTATTTT.

This clonotype appeared a few times. The chain employs TRBV7-2 and TRBJ2-1; TRBD2 matches 13 bases. The CDR3 loop spans 16 amino acids. Trimming cost V 6 bases and J 9 bases; bases outside gene matches: 11. The germline CDR1 and CDR2 sequences are SGHTA and FQGNSA. CDR3 sequence reads: CASSNPGLAGSIEQFF. The CDR3 DNA sequence: TGTGCCAGCAGTAATCCGGGACTAGCGGGATCTATTGAGCAGTTCTTC.

This clonotype showed up many times. The CDR3 loop is CASSLAPSGRDPQHF. DNA of the CDR3: TGTGCCAGCAGCTTAGCACCCTCAGGGAGGGATCCCCAGCATTTT. This chain uses TRBV7-6 with TRBJ1-5; D perhaps matches TRBD1 (5 bases). V dropped 0 bases and J dropped 10 bases, with 16 bases sitting between them. Germline lookup yields CDR1 SGHVS and CDR2 FNYEAQ. The CDR3 loop spans 15 amino acids.

Only a few counts were recorded for this clonotype. The rearrangement uses TRBV5-1 and TRBJ2-2; 10 nucleotides line up with TRBD2. This CDR3 has 15 residues. The ends lost 4 bases at V and 7 bases at J; junction bases unmatched: 7. Germline CDR1 reads SGHRS; CDR2 reads YFSETQ. Here the CDR3 reads CASSQIAGGIGELFF. The DNA for the CDR3 is TGCGCCAGCAGCCAGATAGCGGGAGGTATCGGGGAGCTGTTTTTT.

This clonotype was observed many times. The genes are TRBV20-1 and TRBJ2-5, with D possibly TRBD1 on 5 matching bases. The CDR3 extends over 15 amino acids. Trimming removed 4 bases at V and 3 bases at J, with 18 bases between. Germline V gene data show CDR1 as DFQATT and CDR2 as SNEGSKA (reference sequence). The DNA of the CDR3 is TGCAGTGCTATGCCGGCGACAGTCTCGGAAGAGACCCAGTACTTC. This encodes CSAMPATVSEETQYF.

This clonotype has at least ten counts. The CDR3 coding sequence is TGCGCCAGCAGCTTCAACACAGGGATCCTCTCCTACAATGAGCAGTTCTTC. Protein sequence: CASSFNTGILSYNEQFF. The gene calls are TRBV5-1 and TRBJ2-1, with D maybe TRBD1 (6 bases). The CDR3 covers 17 residues. Per germline, CDR1 SGHRS and CDR2 YFSETQ. Trimming pared 2 bases from V and 0 bases from J, leaving 15 bases between.

This clonotype has a count of ten or more. This chain links TRBV20-1 with TRBJ2-7, with a weak D call TRBD1 (6 bases). V dropped 3 bases and J dropped 10 bases, with 16 bases sitting between them. CDR1 and CDR2 from the germline V gene are DFQATT and SNEGSKA (reference sequence). There are 12 residues in the CDR3. This CDR3 is CSASFEGDLQYF. CDR3 DNA sequence: TGCAGTGCTAGTTTTGAGGGGGATTTACAGTACTTC.

Many counts were recorded for this clonotype. The chain uses TRBV7-9 and TRBJ2-7; TRBD2 agrees at 8 bases. CDR3 length: 16 amino acids. The V segment lost 7 bases and the J segment 6 bases; nucleotides outside the gene matches: 17. Germline V CDR1 and CDR2: SEHNR, FQNEAQ (reference sequence). The chain's CDR3 is CASTILAEGFIFEQYF. Written as DNA, the CDR3 is TGTGCCAGCACCATACTAGCGGAGGGGTTTATTTTCGAGCAGTACTTC.

In this sample, this clonotype turned up a few times. V is TRBV7-6 and J is TRBJ2-2, with 9 nucleotides matching TRBD1. J was trimmed by 3 bases and V by 2 bases; bases with no gene match: 19. Germline CDR1 and CDR2: SGHVS and FNYEAQ. The CDR3 is made up of 21 amino acids. Written as DNA, the CDR3 is TGTGCCAGCAGCTTATTCGGGGACAGGGTGCTCTCCATCGGTCACACCGGGGAGCTGTTTTTT. Protein product: CASSLFGDRVLSIGHTGELFF.